The rows below give T cell receptor beta chains drawn from one sample of a study of PD-L1 blockade in urothelial cancer. Using immunoSEQ multiplex PCR, the repertoire was profiled, and TCRdb retains in-frame clones only, with some absent. The table shows 30,000 or so clones, with about 89% occurring only once. Sample: PBMCs, taken around atezolizumab (anti-PD-L1) treatment. The receptors here all came from a man aged 80 or over with urothelial cancer. Each CDR3 is given with its conserved first and last residue.

V gene	J gene	CDR3 protein
TRBV7-8	TRBJ1-5	CASSPDGLGNQPQHF
TRBV9	TRBJ1-3	CASSVEPTSGNTIYF
TRBV28	TRBJ2-7	CASSLAGFAEQYF
TRBV7-2	TRBJ2-1	CASSLAETGRGYNEQFF
TRBV6-1	TRBJ1-2	CASSTTDDGGYTF
TRBV30	TRBJ1-4	CAWRVAGTPTEKLFF
TRBV29-1	TRBJ1-1	CSFIQGAGEAFF
TRBV6-6	TRBJ2-3	CASSYLAGPSTDTQYF
TRBV5-1	TRBJ2-1	CASSLVGTSGRNEQFF
TRBV6-5	TRBJ1-4	CASSPGGKLFF
TRBV9	TRBJ1-1	CASSVSPGLSTEAFF
TRBV6-4	TRBJ2-3	CASARGTGGTDTQYF
TRBV28	TRBJ2-6	CASSSTDTGANVLTF
TRBV14	TRBJ1-1	CASRRTGTNTEAFF
TRBV11-2	TRBJ2-3	CASSLKIGADTQYF
TRBV9	TRBJ2-7	CASSVTPRGEQYF
TRBV5-1	TRBJ2-3	CASSATLAGGSITDTQYF
TRBV5-1	TRBJ2-2	CASSLDRGASGELFF
TRBV21-1	TRBJ2-2	CASSPRGGRGLGELFF
TRBV7-9	TRBJ1-4	CASSPIGHNEKLFF
TRBV27	TRBJ2-1	CASSPAFNRESIYNEQFF
TRBV7-9	TRBJ1-2	CASSYSGIRGYGYTF
TRBV30	TRBJ1-1	CAWSVRARAGIEAEAFF
TRBV10-2	TRBJ2-3	CASKGVTGRLTDTQYF
TRBV21-1	TRBJ2-5	CASSDSEETQYF
TRBV19	TRBJ2-2	CASSVMNTGELFF
TRBV11-2	TRBJ2-1	CASSSPRRSSSYNEQFF
TRBV14	TRBJ2-1	CASSQDFSSRQFF
TRBV2	TRBJ1-4	CASSVPGTDNEKLFF
TRBV7-8	TRBJ1-5	CASSIRQGAEQPQHF
TRBV5-1	TRBJ2-1	CASSSELVHEQFF
TRBV27	TRBJ1-5	CASSPFYAGQGKINQPQHF
TRBV5-4	TRBJ2-3	CASSLRLAGATDTQYF
TRBV28	TRBJ2-3	CASSSVTSGRMADTQYF
TRBV23-1	TRBJ1-5	CASSHQRDINQPQHF
TRBV5-8	TRBJ2-2	CASSPTGMNTGELFF
TRBV7-9	TRBJ1-4	CASSRDRREKLFF
TRBV28	TRBJ1-4	CASSSSGTARATNEKLFF
TRBV5-1	TRBJ2-2	CASTLEGQDRVTGELFF
TRBV5-6	TRBJ2-7	CASSGAPSSEQYF
TRBV7-8	TRBJ1-5	CASSPGAGNDQPQHF